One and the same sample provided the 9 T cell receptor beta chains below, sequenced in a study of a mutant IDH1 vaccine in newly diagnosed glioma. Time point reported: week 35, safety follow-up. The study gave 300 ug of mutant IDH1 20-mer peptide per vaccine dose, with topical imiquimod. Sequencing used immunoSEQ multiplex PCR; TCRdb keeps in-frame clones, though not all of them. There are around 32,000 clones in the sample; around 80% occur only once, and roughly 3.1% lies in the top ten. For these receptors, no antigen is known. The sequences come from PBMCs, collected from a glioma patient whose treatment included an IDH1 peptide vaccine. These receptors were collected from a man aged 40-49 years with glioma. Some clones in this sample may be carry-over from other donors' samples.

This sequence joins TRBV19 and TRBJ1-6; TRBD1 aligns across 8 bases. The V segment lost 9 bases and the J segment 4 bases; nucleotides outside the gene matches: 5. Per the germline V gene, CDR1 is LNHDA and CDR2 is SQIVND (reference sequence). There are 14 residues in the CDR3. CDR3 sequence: CASSGTGYNSPLHF. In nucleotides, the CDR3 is TGTGCCAGCTCCGGGACAGGTTATAATTCACCCCTCCACTTT.

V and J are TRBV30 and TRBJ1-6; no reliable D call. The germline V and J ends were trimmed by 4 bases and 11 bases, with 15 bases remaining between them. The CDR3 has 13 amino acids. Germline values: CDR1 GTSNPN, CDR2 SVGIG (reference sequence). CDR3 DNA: TGTGCCTGGACCCCCAGGTCTGGTCCACCCCTCCACTTT. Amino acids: CAWTPRSGPPLHF.

The DNA for the CDR3 is TGTGCCTGGGCCGGGACAGGGATGTCCGAGCAGTACTTC. Amino acids: CAWAGTGMSEQYF. The chain employs TRBV30 and TRBJ2-7, with 9 bases aligning to TRBD1. The germline gives CDR1 GTSNPN, CDR2 SVGIG (reference sequence). V shed 5 bases and J 6 bases; nucleotides not matched to a gene: 8. The CDR3 extends over 13 amino acids.

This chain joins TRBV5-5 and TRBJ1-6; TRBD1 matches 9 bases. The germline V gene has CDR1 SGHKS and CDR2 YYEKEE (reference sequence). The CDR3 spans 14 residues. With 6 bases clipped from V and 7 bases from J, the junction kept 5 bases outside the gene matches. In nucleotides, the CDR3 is TGTGCCAGCATCTCGGGGACAGGGAATTCACCCCTCCACTTT. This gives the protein CASISGTGNSPLHF.

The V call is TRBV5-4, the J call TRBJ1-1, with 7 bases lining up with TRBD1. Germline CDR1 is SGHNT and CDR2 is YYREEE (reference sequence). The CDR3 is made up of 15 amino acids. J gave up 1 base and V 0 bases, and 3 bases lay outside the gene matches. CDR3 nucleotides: TGTGCCAGCAGCTTGGGGTACAGGGGGAACACTGAAGCTTTCTTT. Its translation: CASSLGYRGNTEAFF.

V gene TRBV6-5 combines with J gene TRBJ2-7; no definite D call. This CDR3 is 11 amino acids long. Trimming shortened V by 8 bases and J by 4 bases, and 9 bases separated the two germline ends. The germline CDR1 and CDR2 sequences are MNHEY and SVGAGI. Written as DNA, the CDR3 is TGTGCCAGCGGAGATAAGTACGAGCAGTACTTC. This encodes CASGDKYEQYF.

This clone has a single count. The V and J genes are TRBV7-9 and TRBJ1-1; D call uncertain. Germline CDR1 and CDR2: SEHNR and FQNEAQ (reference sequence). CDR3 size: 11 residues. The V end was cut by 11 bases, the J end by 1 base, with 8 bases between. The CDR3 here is CAGEENTEAFF. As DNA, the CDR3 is TGTGCCGGGGAGGAGAACACTGAAGCTTTCTTT. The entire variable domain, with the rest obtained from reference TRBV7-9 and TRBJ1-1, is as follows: DTGVSQNPRHKITKRGQNVTFRCDPISEHNRLYWYRQTLGQGPEFLTYFQNEAQLEKSRLLSDRFSAERPKGSFSTLEIQRTEQGDSAMYLCAGEENTEAFFGQGTRLTVV.

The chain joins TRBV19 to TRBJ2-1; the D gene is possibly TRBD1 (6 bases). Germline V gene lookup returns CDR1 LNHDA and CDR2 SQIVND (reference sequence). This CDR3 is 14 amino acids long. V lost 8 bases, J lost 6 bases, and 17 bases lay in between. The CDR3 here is CASGGIQGFNEQFF. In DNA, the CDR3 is TGTGCCAGTGGGGGCATTCAGGGTTTCAATGAGCAGTTCTTC. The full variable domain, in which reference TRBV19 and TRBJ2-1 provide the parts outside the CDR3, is DGGITQSPKYLFRKEGQNVTLSCEQNLNHDAMYWYRQDPGQGLRLIYYSQIVNDFQKGDIAEGYSVSREKKESFPLTVTSAQKNPTAFYLCASGGIQGFNEQFFGPGTRLTVL.

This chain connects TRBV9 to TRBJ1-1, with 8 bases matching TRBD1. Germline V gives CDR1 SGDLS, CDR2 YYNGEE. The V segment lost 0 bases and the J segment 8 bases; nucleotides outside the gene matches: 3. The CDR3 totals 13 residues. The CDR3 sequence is CASSVGRQGEAFF. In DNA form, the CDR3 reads TGTGCCAGCAGCGTAGGGAGACAGGGGGAAGCTTTCTTT.